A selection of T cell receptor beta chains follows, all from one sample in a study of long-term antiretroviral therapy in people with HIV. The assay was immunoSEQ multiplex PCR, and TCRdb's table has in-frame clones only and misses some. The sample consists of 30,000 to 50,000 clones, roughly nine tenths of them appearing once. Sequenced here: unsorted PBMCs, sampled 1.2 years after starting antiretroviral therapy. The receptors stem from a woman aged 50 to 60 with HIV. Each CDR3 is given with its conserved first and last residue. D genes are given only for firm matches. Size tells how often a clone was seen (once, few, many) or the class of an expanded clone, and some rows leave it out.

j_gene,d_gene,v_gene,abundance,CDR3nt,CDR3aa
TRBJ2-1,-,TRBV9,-,TGTGCCAGCAGCGTAAGGCAGGCCAACAATGAGCAGTTCTTC,CASSVRQANNEQFF
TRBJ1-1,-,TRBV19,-,TGTGCCAGTAGTACCCGGACTGAGTTGGCCGCTGAAGCTTTCTTT,CASSTRTELAAEAFF
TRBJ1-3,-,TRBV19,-,TGTGCCAGTAGTATATTCTCCGGGTCCGACACCATATATTTT,CASSIFSGSDTIYF
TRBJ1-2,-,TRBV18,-,TGTGCCAGCTCACCACTTCCAATCGGAAACTATGGCTACACCTTC,CASSPLPIGNYGYTF
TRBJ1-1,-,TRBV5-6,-,TGTGCCAGCAGCAATGGACCTAACACTGAAGCTTTCTTT,CASSNGPNTEAFF
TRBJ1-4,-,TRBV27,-,TGTGCCAGCAGCCCCGGGGTGGCAACTAATGAAAAACTGTTTTTT,CASSPGVATNEKLFF
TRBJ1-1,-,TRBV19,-,TGTGCCAGTAGTCCCCGGACAGTGTCCACTGAAGCTTTCTTT,CASSPRTVSTEAFF
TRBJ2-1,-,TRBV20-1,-,TGCAGTGCTGGGTTTAGGGGTGAGCAGTTCTTC,CSAGFRGEQFF
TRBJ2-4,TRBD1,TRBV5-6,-,TGTGCCAGCAGCTCCACAGGGGGCGCAGTAAACATTCAGTACTTC,CASSSTGGAVNIQYF
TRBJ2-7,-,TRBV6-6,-,TGTGCCAGCAGGGACGGGACGGGGACCTACGAGCAGTACTTC,CASRDGTGTYEQYF
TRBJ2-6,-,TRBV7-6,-,TGTGCCAGCAGCCCCCTAGCTTCTGGGGCCAACGTCCTGACTTTC,CASSPLASGANVLTF
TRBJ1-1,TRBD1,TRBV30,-,TGTGCCTGGAGTGGGGCCCCTGACCGGGACAGCGAAGCTTTCTTT,CAWSGAPDRDSEAFF
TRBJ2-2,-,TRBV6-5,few,TGTGCCAGCAGTTACTGGACAGAGACACCCACCGGGGAGCTGTTTTTT,CASSYWTETPTGELFF
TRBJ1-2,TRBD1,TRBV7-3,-,TGTGCCAGCAGCCACGGACAGGCTAGGGGCTACACCTTC,CASSHGQARGYTF
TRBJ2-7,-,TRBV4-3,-,TGCGCCGGCGACAGAAGGGGACACCCCTACGAGCAGTACTTC,CAGDRRGHPYEQYF
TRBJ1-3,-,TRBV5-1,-,TGCGCCAGCAGCTTGGCCTCAGGGGCCGGAAACACCATATATTTT,CASSLASGAGNTIYF
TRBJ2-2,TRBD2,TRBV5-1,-,TGCGCCAGCAGCTGGGCCGGGACTAGCGGGGGAACCTACACCGGGGAGCTGTTTTTT,CASSWAGTSGGTYTGELFF
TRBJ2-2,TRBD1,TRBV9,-,TGTGCCAGCAGCGTCGGGACAGGGTTTCTGGCCGGGGAGCTGTTTTTT,CASSVGTGFLAGELFF
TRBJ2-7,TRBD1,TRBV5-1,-,TGCGCCAGCAGCTTGGCCGGAGGACAGGGAGGCGAGCAGTACTTC,CASSLAGGQGGEQYF
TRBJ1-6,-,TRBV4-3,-,TGCGCCAGCAGCCAAGCCCAAGGTCTGACGGCCCGGTCACCCCTCCACTTT,CASSQAQGLTARSPLHF
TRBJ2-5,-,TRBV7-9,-,TGTGCCAGCAGCTTAGTGGTGGGGACTGCAGCGCGACAGACCCAGTACTTC,CASSLVVGTAARQTQYF
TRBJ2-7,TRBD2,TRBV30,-,TGTGCCTGGAGTGTGGGCGGGGGTAACGAGCAGTACTTC,CAWSVGGGNEQYF
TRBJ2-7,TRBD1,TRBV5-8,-,TGTGCCAGCAGCTTCCGGGACAGGAGACCCTACGAGCAGTACTTC,CASSFRDRRPYEQYF
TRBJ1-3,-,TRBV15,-,TGTGCCACCAGCTTCGGACGGAGCTCTGGAAACACCATATATTTT,CATSFGRSSGNTIYF
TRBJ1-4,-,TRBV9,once,TGTTCCTCCACGGATGAAAAACTGTTTTTT,CSSTDEKLFF
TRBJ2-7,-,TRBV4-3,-,TGCGCCAGCAGCCAAGAGGTCATCTCCTACGAGCAGTACTTC,CASSQEVISYEQYF
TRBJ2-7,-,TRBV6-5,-,TGTGCCAGCAGTTTCGGGACTGGCATGGACGAGCAGTACTTC,CASSFGTGMDEQYF
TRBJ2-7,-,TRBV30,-,TGTGCCCCCCGAAGGGGGAACTACGAGCAGTACTTC,CAPRRGNYEQYF
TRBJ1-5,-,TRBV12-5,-,TGTGCTAGTGGGGAGGGAAGCAATCAGCCCCAGCATTTT,CASGEGSNQPQHF
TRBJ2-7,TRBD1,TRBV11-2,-,TGTGCCAGCACCCCACTGACAGGGGCGTCCTACGAGCAGTACTTC,CASTPLTGASYEQYF
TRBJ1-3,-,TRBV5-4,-,TGTGCCAGCAGCTTCCAGGGAAACACCATATATTTT,CASSFQGNTIYF
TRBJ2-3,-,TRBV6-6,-,TGTGCCAGCAGATTCACAGATACGCAGTATTTT,CASRFTDTQYF
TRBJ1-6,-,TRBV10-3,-,TGTGCCGCCCACCCGGACTATAATTCACCCCTCCACTTT,CAAHPDYNSPLHF
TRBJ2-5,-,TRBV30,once,TGTGCCTGGAGTGTAGGGGGACCGGAAGAGACCCAGTACTTC,CAWSVGGPEETQYF
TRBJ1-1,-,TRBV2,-,TGTGCCACCCGGTGGGAGGCGTCAACTGAAGCTTTCTTT,CATRWEASTEAFF